These 4 T cell receptor beta chains were all obtained from the same sample, sequenced in a study of cytomegalovirus exposure and HLA in healthy donors. PCR employed 60 Vbeta and 13 Jbeta primers. The repertoire was sequenced with immunoSEQ multiplex PCR; TCRdb's copy has only in-frame clones and lacks some. The data contain roughly 120,000 clones, about 79% of them singletons. Sequencing was carried out using PBMCs. The receptors stem from a man aged 50-60 years in good health and CMV-seronegative.

This clone showed up just a few times. The chain has TRBV10-1 and TRBJ2-1; D may be TRBD2 (6 bases). The length of the CDR3 is 15 residues. Trimming pared 2 bases from V and 5 bases from J, leaving 13 bases between. Germline loops: CDR1 WNHNN, CDR2 SYGVQD (reference sequence). The CDR3 sequence is CASSEPGVANNEQFF. DNA of the CDR3: TGCGCCAGCAGTGAGCCGGGGGTAGCGAACAATGAGCAGTTCTTC.

V usage is TRBV11-3 and J usage is TRBJ2-5; TRBD1 matches 10 bases. This CDR3 comprises 15 residues. Looked up from germline, CDR1 is SGHNT and CDR2 is YENEEA. Trimming took 5 bases from V and 4 from J; bases not matched to a gene: 7. In DNA, the CDR3 is TGTGCCAGCAGCCCTCGACAGGGGGCGAGAGAGACCCAGTACTTC. This gives the protein CASSPRQGARETQYF. Using reference TRBV11-3 and TRBJ2-5 for the parts outside the CDR3, the full variable domain is EAGVVQSPRYKIIEKKQPVAFWCNPISGHNTLYWYLQNLGQGPELLIRYENEEAVDDSQLPKDRFSAERLKGVDSTLKIQPAELGDSAVYLCASSPRQGARETQYFGPGTRLLVL.

The chain is built from TRBV5-4 and TRBJ1-6; D might be TRBD1 (5 bases). V was pared by 1 base and J by 6 bases, with 20 bases between. The CDR3 runs 18 residues. The germline V gene encodes CDR1 SGHNT and CDR2 YYREEE (reference sequence). This CDR3 is CASSLWVGQGDRNSPLHF. The DNA of the CDR3 is TGTGCCAGCAGCTTGTGGGTTGGTCAAGGGGATCGTAATTCACCCCTCCACTTT.

The chain uses TRBV5-3 and TRBJ1-3; 8 nucleotides line up with TRBD1. TRBV5-3 has ORF status, its function being uncertain. The CDR3 has 14 amino acids. J gave up 2 bases and V 3 bases, and 1 base lay outside the gene matches. CDR3: CARSWTGPGNTIYF. The CDR3 DNA reads TGTGCCAGAAGCTGGACAGGGCCTGGAAACACCATATATTTT.